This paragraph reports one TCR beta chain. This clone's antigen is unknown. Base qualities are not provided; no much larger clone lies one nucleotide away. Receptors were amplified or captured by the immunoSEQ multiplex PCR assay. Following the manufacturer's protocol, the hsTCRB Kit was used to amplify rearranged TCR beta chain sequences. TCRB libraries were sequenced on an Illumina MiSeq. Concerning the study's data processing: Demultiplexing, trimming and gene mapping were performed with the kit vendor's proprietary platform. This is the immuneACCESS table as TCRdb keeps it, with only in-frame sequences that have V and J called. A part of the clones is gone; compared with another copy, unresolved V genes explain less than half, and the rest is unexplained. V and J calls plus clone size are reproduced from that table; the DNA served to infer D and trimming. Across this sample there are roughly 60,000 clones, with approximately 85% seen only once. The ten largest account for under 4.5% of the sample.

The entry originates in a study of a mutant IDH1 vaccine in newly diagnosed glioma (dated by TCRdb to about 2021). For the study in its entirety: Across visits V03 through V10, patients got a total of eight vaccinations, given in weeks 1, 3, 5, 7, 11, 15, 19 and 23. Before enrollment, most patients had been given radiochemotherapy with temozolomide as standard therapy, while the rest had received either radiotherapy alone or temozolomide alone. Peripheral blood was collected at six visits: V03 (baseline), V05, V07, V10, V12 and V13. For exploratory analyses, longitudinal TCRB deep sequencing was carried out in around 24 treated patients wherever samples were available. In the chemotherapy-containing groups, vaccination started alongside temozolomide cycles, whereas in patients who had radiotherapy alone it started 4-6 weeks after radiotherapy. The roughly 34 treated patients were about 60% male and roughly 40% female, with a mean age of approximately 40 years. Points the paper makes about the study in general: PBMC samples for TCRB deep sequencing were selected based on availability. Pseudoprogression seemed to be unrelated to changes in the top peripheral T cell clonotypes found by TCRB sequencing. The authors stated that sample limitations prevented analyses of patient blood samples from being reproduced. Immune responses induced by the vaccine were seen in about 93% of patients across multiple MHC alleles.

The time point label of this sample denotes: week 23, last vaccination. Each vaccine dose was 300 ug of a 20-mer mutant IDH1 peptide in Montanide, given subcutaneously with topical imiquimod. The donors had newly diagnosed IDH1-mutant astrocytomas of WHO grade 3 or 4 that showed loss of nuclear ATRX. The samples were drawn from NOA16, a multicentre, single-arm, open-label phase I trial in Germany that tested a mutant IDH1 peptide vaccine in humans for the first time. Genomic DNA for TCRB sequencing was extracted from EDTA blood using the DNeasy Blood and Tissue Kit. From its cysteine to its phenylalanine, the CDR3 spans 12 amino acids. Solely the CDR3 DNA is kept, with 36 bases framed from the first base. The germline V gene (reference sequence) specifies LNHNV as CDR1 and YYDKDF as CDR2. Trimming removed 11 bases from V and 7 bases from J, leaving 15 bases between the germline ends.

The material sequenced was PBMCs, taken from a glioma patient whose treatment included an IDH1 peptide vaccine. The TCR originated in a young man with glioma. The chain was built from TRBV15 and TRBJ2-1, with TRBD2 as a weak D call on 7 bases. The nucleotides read TGTGCCCCCTGGGGGGGGCCTAATGAGCAGTTCTTC. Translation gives CAPWGGPNEQFF.